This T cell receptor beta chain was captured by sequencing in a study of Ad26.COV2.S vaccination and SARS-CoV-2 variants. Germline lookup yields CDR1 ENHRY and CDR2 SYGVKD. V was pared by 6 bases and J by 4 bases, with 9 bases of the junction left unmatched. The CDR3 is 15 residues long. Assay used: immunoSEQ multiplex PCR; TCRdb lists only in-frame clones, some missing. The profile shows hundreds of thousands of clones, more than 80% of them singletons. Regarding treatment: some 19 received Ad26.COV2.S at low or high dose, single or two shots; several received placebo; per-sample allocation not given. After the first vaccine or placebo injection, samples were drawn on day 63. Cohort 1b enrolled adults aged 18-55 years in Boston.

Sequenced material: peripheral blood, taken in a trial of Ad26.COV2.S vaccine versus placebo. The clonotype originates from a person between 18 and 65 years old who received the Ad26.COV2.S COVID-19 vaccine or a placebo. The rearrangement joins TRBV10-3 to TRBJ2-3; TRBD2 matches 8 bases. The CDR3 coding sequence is TGTGCCATCAGCGTCCTGGGAGCGGGAGCAGATACGCAGTATTTT. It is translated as CAISVLGAGADTQYF.